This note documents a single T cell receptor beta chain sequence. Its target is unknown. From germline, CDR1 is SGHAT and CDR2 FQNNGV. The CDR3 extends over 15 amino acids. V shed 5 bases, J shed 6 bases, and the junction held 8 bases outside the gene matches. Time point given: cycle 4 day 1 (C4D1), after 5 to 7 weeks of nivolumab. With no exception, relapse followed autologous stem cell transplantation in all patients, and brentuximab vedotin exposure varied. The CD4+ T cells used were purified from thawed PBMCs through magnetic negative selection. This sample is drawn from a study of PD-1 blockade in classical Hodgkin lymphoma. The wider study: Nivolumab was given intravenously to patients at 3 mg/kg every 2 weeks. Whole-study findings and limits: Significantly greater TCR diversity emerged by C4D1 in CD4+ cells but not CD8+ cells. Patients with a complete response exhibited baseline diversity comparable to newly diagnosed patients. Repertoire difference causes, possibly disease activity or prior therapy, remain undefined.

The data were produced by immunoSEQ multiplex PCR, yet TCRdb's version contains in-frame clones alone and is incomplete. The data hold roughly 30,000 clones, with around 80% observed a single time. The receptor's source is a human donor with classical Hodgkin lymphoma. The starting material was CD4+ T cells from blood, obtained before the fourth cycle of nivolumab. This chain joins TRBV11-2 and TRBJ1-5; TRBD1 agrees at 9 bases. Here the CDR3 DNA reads TGTGCCAGCAGCACTACAGGGGGCTCGCGTCAGCCCCAGCATTTT. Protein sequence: CASSTTGGSRQPQHF.